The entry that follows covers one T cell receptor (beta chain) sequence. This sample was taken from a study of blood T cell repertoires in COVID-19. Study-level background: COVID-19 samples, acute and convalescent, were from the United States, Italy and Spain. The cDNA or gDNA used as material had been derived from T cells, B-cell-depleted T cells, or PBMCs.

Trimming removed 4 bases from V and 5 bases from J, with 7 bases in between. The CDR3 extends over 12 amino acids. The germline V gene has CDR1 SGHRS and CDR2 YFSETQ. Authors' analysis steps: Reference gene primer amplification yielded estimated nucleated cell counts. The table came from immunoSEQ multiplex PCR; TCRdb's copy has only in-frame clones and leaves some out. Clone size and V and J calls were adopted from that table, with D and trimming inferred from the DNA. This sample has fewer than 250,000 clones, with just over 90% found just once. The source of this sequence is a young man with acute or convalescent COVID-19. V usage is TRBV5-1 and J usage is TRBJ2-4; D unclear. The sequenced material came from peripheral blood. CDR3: CASSIEENIQYF. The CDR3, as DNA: TGCGCCAGCAGCATTGAGGAAAACATTCAGTACTTC. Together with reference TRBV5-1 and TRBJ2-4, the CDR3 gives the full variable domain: KAGVTQTPRYLIKTRGQQVTLSCSPISGHRSVSWYQQTPGQGLQFLFEYFSETQRNKGNFPGRFSGRQFSNSRSEMNVSTLELGDSALYLCASSIEENIQYFGAGTRLSVL.